This TCR beta chain was found in a study of low-dose radiotherapy and immunotherapy resistance in tumors. Turning to the study itself: In Cohort 2, 1 Gy per fraction was delivered every two weeks, for a total of 13 Gy over 26 weeks.

The CDR3 has 16 residues. V shed 7 bases and J shed 6 bases, with 23 bases lying between them. CDR1 and CDR2 from the germline V gene are MNHGY and SAAAGT. Both TCRalpha and TCRbeta chains were reverse transcribed with V-gene-specific primers. Both a constant-region primer and a V-primer adapter served to amplify TCRs across 15 to 25 PCR cycles. TCRdb re-called the reads through MiXCR, storing one row per CDR3 protein. The data show tens of thousands of distinct CDR3 sequences, under 30% seen once. This clonotype has a single count. Time point specified: before trial treatment. The treatment that donors received included nivolumab, ipilimumab, aspirin, low-dose cyclophosphamide and low-dose radiotherapy.

The chain employs TRBV6-8 and TRBJ2-3, with a weak D call TRBD2 (6 bases). The TCR was taken from a male donor with prostate cancer. Here the sequenced sample was PBMCs, taken before treatment. CDR3 sequence: CASNERYGGVVDTQYF. CDR3 nucleotide sequence: TGTGCCAGCAACGAACGGTACGGGGGAGTTGTGGATACGCAGTATTTT.